This T cell receptor beta chain derives from a study of T cells in Graves' hyperthyroidism and ophthalmopathy. The V gene's germline CDR1 is SGHVS and CDR2 FNYEAQ. CDR3 length equals 13 residues. The germline V and J ends were trimmed by 6 bases and 8 bases, with 16 bases remaining between them. TCR beta CDR3 regions were amplified from RNA transcripts. First-round RT-PCR with HTBI primers amplified the TCR CDR3 region. TCRdb ran MiXCR on the multiplex PCR reads and lists one entry per CDR3 protein. The repertoire holds 600,000 to 700,000 distinct CDR3 sequences, with nearly 45% as singletons. This chain joins TRBV7-6 and TRBJ1-2, with D perhaps matching TRBD1 (6 bases). This clonotype originated in an adult man with Graves' disease, either hyperthyroidism or ophthalmopathy (not recorded which). The sequenced material came from peripheral blood or thyroid tissue (not recorded which). The chain's CDR3 is CASSRILDSGYTF. As DNA, the CDR3 is TGTGCCAGCAGTCGAATCCTGGACAGCGGCTACACCTTC.